These 2 T cell receptor beta chains were all obtained from the same sample, sequenced in a study of spatial heterogeneity in lung cancer. Each CDR3 protein gets one entry after TCRdb re-called the 5' RACE reads with MiXCR. The sample contains 50,000 to 75,000 distinct CDR3 sequences, under 7.5% of which appear only once. Time point noted: sample taken at primary tumor resection. This specimen consisted of PBMCs, obtained at surgery. The receptors come from a female donor with early-stage non-small cell lung cancer.

The V gene is TRBV28, the J gene TRBJ1-2; D is ambiguous. This CDR3 comprises 14 residues. Per germline, CDR1 MDHEN and CDR2 SYDVKM. V was clipped by 5 bases and J by 6 bases, with 16 bases between them. This CDR3 is CASSLTRKRDGYTF. In nucleotides, the CDR3 is TGTGCCAGCAGTCTGACAAGGAAAAGGGATGGCTACACCTTC.

The chain couples TRBV20-1 to TRBJ2-1; 7 nucleotides line up with TRBD2. Germline trimming cut 5 bases from V and 7 bases from J; bases unmatched to any gene: 8. The CDR3 has 13 residues. CDR1 DFQATT and CDR2 SNEGSKA come from the germline V gene (reference sequence). The CDR3 DNA sequence: TGCAGTGCTTCGCTAGCGGCTTGGAATGAGCAGTTCTTC. Protein sequence: CSASLAAWNEQFF.